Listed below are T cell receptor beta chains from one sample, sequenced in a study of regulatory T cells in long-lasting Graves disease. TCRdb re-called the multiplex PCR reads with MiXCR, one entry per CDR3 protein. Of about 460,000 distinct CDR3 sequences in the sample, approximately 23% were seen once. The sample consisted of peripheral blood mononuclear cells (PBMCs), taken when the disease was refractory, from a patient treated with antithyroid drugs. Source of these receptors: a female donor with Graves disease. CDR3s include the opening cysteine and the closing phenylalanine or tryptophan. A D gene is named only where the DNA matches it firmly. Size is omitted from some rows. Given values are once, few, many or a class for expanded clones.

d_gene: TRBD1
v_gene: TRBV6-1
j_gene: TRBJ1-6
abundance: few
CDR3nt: TGTGCCAGCAGTAGGACAGGGGTCAATTCACCCCTCCACTTT
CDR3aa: CASSRTGVNSPLHF

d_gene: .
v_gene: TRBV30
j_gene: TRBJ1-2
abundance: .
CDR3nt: TGTGCCTGGAGTGTGGCAGGGGAGGGCTATGGCTACACCTTC
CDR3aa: CAWSVAGEGYGYTF

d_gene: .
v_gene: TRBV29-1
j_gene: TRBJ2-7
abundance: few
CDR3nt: TGCAGCGTTCGTCTCAATCCTCGAGAAAGCTACGAGCAGTACTTC
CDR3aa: CSVRLNPRESYEQYF

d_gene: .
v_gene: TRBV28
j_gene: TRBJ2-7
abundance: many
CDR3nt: TGTGCCAGCAGCCCCTTTAGAGGGGATGGGAACGAGCAGTACTTC
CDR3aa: CASSPFRGDGNEQYF

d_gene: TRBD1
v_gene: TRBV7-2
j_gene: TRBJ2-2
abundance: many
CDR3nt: TGTGCCAGCAGCCCCGGGACAGGGGCGAGGGACGGGGAGCTGTTTTTT
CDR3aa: CASSPGTGARDGELFF

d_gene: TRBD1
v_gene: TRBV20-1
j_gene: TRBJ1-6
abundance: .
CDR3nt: TGCAGTGCTGCATTTCATGAACTGACAGGGCTAAGGTCACCCCTCCACTTT
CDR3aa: CSAAFHELTGLRSPLHF

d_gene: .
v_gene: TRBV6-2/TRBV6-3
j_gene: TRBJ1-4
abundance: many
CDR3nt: TGTGCCAGCAGTTACTCCCTGGGGGGGGGAGACGAAAAACTGTTTTTT
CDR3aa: CASSYSLGGGDEKLFF

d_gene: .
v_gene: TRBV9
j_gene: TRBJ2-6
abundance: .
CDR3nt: TGTGCCAGCAGCGTTACGACAGGACCTCTCTCTGGGGCCAACGTCCTGACTTTC
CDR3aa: CASSVTTGPLSGANVLTF

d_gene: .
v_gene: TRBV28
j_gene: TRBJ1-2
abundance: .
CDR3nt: TGTGCCAGCAGTTTTGGGGGGGCAGGGAGTGGCTACACCTTC
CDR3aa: CASSFGGAGSGYTF

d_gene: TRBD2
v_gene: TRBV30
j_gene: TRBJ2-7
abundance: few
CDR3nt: TGTGCCTGGAGTGCGGGACTAGCGGGACCTTACGAGCAGTACTTC
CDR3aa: CAWSAGLAGPYEQYF

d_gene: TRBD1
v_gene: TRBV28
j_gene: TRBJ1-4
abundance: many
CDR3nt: TGTGCCAGCCGGGACAGCACAACTAATGAAAAACTGTTTTTT
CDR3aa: CASRDSTTNEKLFF

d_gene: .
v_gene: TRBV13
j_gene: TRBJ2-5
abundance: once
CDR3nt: TGTGCCAGCAGAGGGACAAGAGAGACCCAGTACTTC
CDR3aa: CASRGTRETQYF

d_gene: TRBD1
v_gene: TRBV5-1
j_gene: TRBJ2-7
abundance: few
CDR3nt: TGCGCCAGCAGCTTTACGACAGGGACGTACGAGCAGTACTTC
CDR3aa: CASSFTTGTYEQYF

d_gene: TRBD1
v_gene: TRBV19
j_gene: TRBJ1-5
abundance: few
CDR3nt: TGTGCCAGTAGTGCACTACAGGGGGATCAGCCCCAGCATTTT
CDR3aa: CASSALQGDQPQHF

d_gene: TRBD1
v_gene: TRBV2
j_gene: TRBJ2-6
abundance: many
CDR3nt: TGTGCCAGCAGTGTGGCGACAGGGTCTGGGGCCAACGTCCTGACTTTC
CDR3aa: CASSVATGSGANVLTF

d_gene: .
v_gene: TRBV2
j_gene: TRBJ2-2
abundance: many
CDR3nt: TGTGCCAGCAAAGAACAAGGGACCGGGGAGCTGTTTTTT
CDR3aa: CASKEQGTGELFF

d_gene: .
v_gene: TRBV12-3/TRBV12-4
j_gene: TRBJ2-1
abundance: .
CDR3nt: TGTGCCAGCAGTTTTGGCGGGCGTACCCATGAGCAGTTCTTC
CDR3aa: CASSFGGRTHEQFF